Each of the 9 T cell receptor beta chains below was sequenced from the same sample in a study of cytomegalovirus exposure and HLA in healthy donors. Amplification used 60 Vbeta primers and 13 Jbeta primers. Method: immunoSEQ multiplex PCR; TCRdb's copy keeps in-frame clones and lacks some. The sample carries tens of thousands of clones, 65% to 80% recorded once. Material for sequencing was PBMCs. Receptor source: a woman aged 25 to 45 in good health and CMV-seronegative.

As DNA, the CDR3 is TGCGCCAGCAGCTCAATGACAGGGGCCAACTATGGCTACACCTTC. This codes for CASSSMTGANYGYTF. This chain joins TRBV5-1 and TRBJ1-2; 8 nucleotides line up with TRBD1. CDR1 is SGHRS and CDR2 is YFSETQ in the germline V gene. Trimming took 3 bases from V and 2 from J; bases not matched to a gene: 6. CDR3 length equals 15 residues.

The chain links TRBV9 to TRBJ2-1; a weak D match, TRBD2 (5 bases). Germline V gives CDR1 SGDLS, CDR2 YYNGEE. V was pared by 0 bases and J by 4 bases, with 17 bases between. CDR3 size: 17 residues. CDR3 nucleotides: TGTGCCAGCAGCGTAGGATCTCTGGAGGCCCTATACAATGAGCAGTTCTTC. It specifies CASSVGSLEALYNEQFF.

This chain joins TRBV2 and TRBJ2-3; D possibly corresponds to TRBD2 (6 bases). Germline CDR1 is SNHLY and CDR2 is FYNNEI. V lost 10 bases to trimming and J lost 2 bases, with 13 bases between them. CDR3 length: 13 residues. CDR3 region: CATSPGVTDTQYF. The CDR3 DNA is TGTGCCACCTCTCCGGGGGTCACAGATACGCAGTATTTT. Together with reference TRBV2 and TRBJ2-3, the CDR3 gives the full variable domain: EPEVTQTPSHQVTQMGQEVILRCVPISNHLYFYWYRQILGQKVEFLVSFYNNEISEKSEIFDDQFSVERPDGSNFTLKIRSTKLEDSAMYFCATSPGVTDTQYFGPGTRLTVL.

Only a few counts were recorded for this clone. The chain carries TRBV4-3 and TRBJ2-2; maybe TRBD2 (5 bases). Per germline, CDR1 LGHNA and CDR2 YSLEER. CDR3 size: 15 residues. V dropped 0 bases and J dropped 7 bases, with 12 bases sitting between them. The CDR3 bases are TGCGCCAGCAGCCAAGATGTGTCGAGGGTCGGGGAGCTGTTTTTT. It codes for CASSQDVSRVGELFF.

This CDR3 reads CASSSREGVEKLFF. The DNA of the CDR3 is TGTGCCAGCAGCTCCCGGGAGGGGGTTGAAAAACTGTTTTTT. V is TRBV7-2 and J is TRBJ1-4; the D gene is possibly TRBD1 (6 bases). The V gene lost 4 bases and the J gene lost 7 bases, with 13 bases spanning the gap. The germline CDR1 and CDR2 sequences are SGHTA and FQGNSA. The CDR3 has 14 residues.

The CDR3 loop is CASSLGGTDRGHGYTF. In nucleotides, the CDR3 is TGTGCCAGCAGCTTGGGGGGGACGGACAGGGGCCATGGCTACACCTTC. This chain links TRBV5-4 with TRBJ1-2; 9 nucleotides line up with TRBD1. V lost 0 bases, J lost 6 bases, and 9 bases stayed unmatched. The CDR3 consists of 16 residues. Germline V gene lookup returns CDR1 SGHNT and CDR2 YYREEE (reference sequence).

This clone was recorded only once. CDR3 residues: CASSLSGGSRGYTF. In DNA form, the CDR3 reads TGTGCCAGCAGTTTATCCGGGGGAAGTAGGGGCTACACCTTC. The rearrangement links TRBV27 to TRBJ1-2; D may be TRBD1 (5 bases). V was shortened by 0 bases and J by 8 bases, with 13 bases between the two germline ends. The germline gives CDR1 MNHEY, CDR2 SMNVEV (reference sequence). The CDR3 extends over 14 amino acids.

The V and J genes are TRBV7-2 and TRBJ1-1; 10 bases line up with TRBD1. Germline assignment: CDR1 SGHTA and CDR2 FQGNSA. V shed 7 bases, J shed 5 bases, and the junction held 10 bases outside the gene matches. The CDR3 extends over 15 amino acids. The CDR3 DNA follows: TGTGCCAGCATTATGACAGGGGGCGGGGGTACTGAAGCTTTCTTT. Translated: CASIMTGGGGTEAFF.

This clone was recorded a few times. The chain couples TRBV11-2 to TRBJ2-1; no firm D call. The CDR3 covers 12 residues. V was trimmed by 5 bases and J by 0 bases, leaving 2 bases between them. In germline, CDR1 is SGHAT, CDR2 FQNNGV. As DNA, the CDR3 is TGTGCCAGCAGCCTCTCCTACAATGAGCAGTTCTTC. Translated: CASSLSYNEQFF.